A single sample gave rise to the 30 T cell receptor beta chains below, sequenced in a study of cytomegalovirus exposure and HLA in healthy donors. PCR employed 60 Vbeta and 13 Jbeta primers. Sequenced by immunoSEQ multiplex PCR; TCRdb stores in-frame clones only, minus some. The table lists over 150,000 clones, approximately 80% of them singletons, with over 5% in the top ten. Sequencing was done on a sample of PBMCs. These receptor sequences come from a woman in her 40s in good health and CMV-seropositive.

This clone was counted once. The genes are TRBV7-6 and TRBJ2-2; 9 nucleotides match TRBD1. CDR1 and CDR2 (germline): SGHVS, FNYEAQ. CDR3 length: 16 residues. The ends lost 2 bases at V and 1 base at J; junction bases unmatched: 2. CDR3: CASSLPGQGNTGELFF. The CDR3 DNA is TGTGCCAGCAGCTTACCGGGACAGGGGAACACCGGGGAGCTGTTTTTT.

V gene TRBV2 combines with J gene TRBJ2-1, with 14 bases identical to TRBD2. V lost 3 bases to trimming and J lost 7 bases; unmatched junction nucleotides: 2. The germline V gene encodes CDR1 SNHLY and CDR2 FYNNEI. The CDR3 runs to 15 residues. The CDR3 loop is CASSETSGRGNEQFF. DNA for the CDR3: TGTGCCAGCAGTGAGACTAGCGGGAGGGGTAATGAGCAGTTCTTC.

This sequence joins TRBV7-8 and TRBJ1-2; a possible D gene is TRBD1 (5 bases). The germline V and J ends were trimmed by 4 bases and 8 bases, with 14 bases remaining between them. This CDR3 is built from 13 residues. Per the germline V gene, CDR1 is SGHVS and CDR2 is FQNEAQ. The CDR3 DNA reads TGTGCCAGCAGCTCCCGGGGGAGTGGGGGCTACACCTTC. Protein sequence: CASSSRGSGGYTF. Full variable domain (outside the CDR3, taken from reference TRBV7-8 and TRBJ1-2): GAGVSQSPRYKVAKRGQDVALRCDPISGHVSLFWYQQALGQGPEFLTYFQNEAQLDKSGLPSDRFFAERPEGSVSTLKIQRTQQEDSAVYLCASSSRGSGGYTFGSGTRLTVV.

The chain has TRBV2 and TRBJ2-1; TRBD1 aligns across 7 bases. J lost 1 base, V lost 11 bases, and 8 bases had no gene match. CDR3 length equals 14 residues. CDR1 SNHLY and CDR2 FYNNEI come from the germline V gene. CDR3 sequence reads: CASETGASYNEQFF. The DNA of the CDR3 is TGTGCCTCGGAAACAGGGGCGTCCTACAATGAGCAGTTCTTC.

The chain employs TRBV30 and TRBJ1-4; 10 bases fit TRBD1. Looked up from germline, CDR1 is GTSNPN and CDR2 is SVGIG (reference sequence). The CDR3 consists of 16 residues. Losses at the gene ends were 2 bases for V and 3 bases for J; bases not matched to a gene: 6. The CDR3, as DNA: TGTGCCTGGAGTATTGGACAGGGGGTTGCTAATGAAAAACTGTTTTTT. Protein: CAWSIGQGVANEKLFF. Full variable domain (remainder filled in from reference TRBV30 and TRBJ1-4): SQTIHQWPATLVQPVGSPLSLECTVEGTSNPNLYWYRQAAGRGLQLLFYSVGIGQISSEVPQNLSASRPQDRQFILSSKKLLLSDSGFYLCAWSIGQGVANEKLFFGSGTQLSVL.

This rearrangement joins TRBV6-5 to TRBJ2-2; TRBD1 matches 8 bases. Germline V gives CDR1 MNHEY, CDR2 SVGAGI. The V gene end was trimmed by 1 base and the J gene end by 5 bases; junction bases not matched to a gene: 3. There are 15 residues in the CDR3. The CDR3 spells CASSYWTGLTGELFF. CDR3 DNA: TGTGCCAGCAGTTACTGGACAGGGCTGACCGGGGAGCTGTTTTTT.

The rearrangement links TRBV4-1 to TRBJ2-7; 9 nucleotides match TRBD2. CDR1 and CDR2 from the germline V gene are MGHRA and YSYEKL. This CDR3 spans 15 amino acids. V lost 3 bases and J lost 4; bases outside the gene matches: 7. The CDR3 loop is CASSQGETSGYEQYF. CDR3 nucleotide sequence: TGCGCCAGCAGCCAGGGGGAGACTAGCGGATACGAGCAGTACTTC.

This chain connects TRBV5-1 to TRBJ2-2; 13 nucleotides agree with TRBD2. V lost 4 bases to trimming and J lost 10 bases; unmatched junction nucleotides: 16. The CDR3 totals 18 residues. Germline CDR1 and CDR2: SGHRS and YFSETQ. CDR3 residues: CASSTLGTSGTAGPELFF. CDR3 in DNA: TGCGCCAGCAGCACCCTCGGGACTAGCGGGACCGCAGGACCGGAGCTGTTTTTT. The whole variable domain, filled in from reference TRBV5-1 and TRBJ2-2, reads KAGVTQTPRYLIKTRGQQVTLSCSPISGHRSVSWYQQTPGQGLQFLFEYFSETQRNKGNFPGRFSGRQFSNSRSEMNVSTLELGDSALYLCASSTLGTSGTAGPELFFGEGSRLTVL.

The chain recombines TRBV6-5 with TRBJ1-1, with D tentatively TRBD1 (6 bases). The CDR3 consists of 14 residues. Trimming stripped 2 bases from V and 1 base from J, with 8 bases between. Germline V gene sequence: CDR1 MNHEY, CDR2 SVGAGI. CDR3 loop: CASSYGQRNTEAFF. The CDR3 nucleotides read TGTGCCAGCAGTTACGGACAGCGGAACACTGAAGCTTTCTTT.

The chain links TRBV6-5 to TRBJ1-1; D call uncertain. The germline gives CDR1 MNHEY, CDR2 SVGAGI. V was cut by 6 bases and J by 1 base, with 12 bases left in between. The CDR3 totals 14 residues. For the CDR3, the DNA is TGTGCCAGCAGGACGCATGCGGCGAACACTGAAGCTTTCTTT. Translating gives CASRTHAANTEAFF.

This sequence joins TRBV2 and TRBJ1-2; 10 positions match TRBD1. This CDR3 is 12 amino acids long. Germline CDR1 SNHLY, CDR2 FYNNEI. Trimming removed 6 bases from V and 5 bases from J; junction bases left unmatched: 0. The CDR3 sequence: CASRGQGYGYTF. The CDR3 region has the DNA TGTGCCAGCAGGGGACAGGGGTATGGCTACACCTTC.

The chain has TRBV10-3 and TRBJ1-1; TRBD1 agrees at 8 bases. There are 13 residues in the CDR3. The junction had 2 bases not matched to a gene; V was cut back by 6 bases and J by 2 bases. CDR1 and CDR2 from the germline V gene are ENHRY and SYGVKD. The chain's CDR3 is CAIRGQVNTEAFF. The DNA for the CDR3 is TGTGCCATCAGGGGACAGGTAAACACTGAAGCTTTCTTT.

The V call is TRBV5-8, the J call TRBJ2-3, with 13 bases lining up with TRBD2. Germline trimming cut 0 bases from V and 4 bases from J; bases unmatched to any gene: 2. The CDR3 runs 16 residues. Germline V lookup: CDR1 SGHTS, CDR2 YDEGEE. The CDR3 DNA is TGTGCCAGCAGCTTGGGGACTAGCGGGAGCGCAGATACGCAGTATTTT. This translates into CASSLGTSGSADTQYF. The whole variable domain, filled in from reference TRBV5-8 and TRBJ2-3, reads EAGVTQSPTHLIKTRGQQATLRCSPISGHTSVYWYQQALGLGLQFLLWYDEGEERNRGNFPPRFSGRQFPNYSSELNVNALELEDSALYLCASSLGTSGSADTQYFGPGTRLTVL.

The V and J genes are TRBV7-6 and TRBJ2-2, with 8 bases matching TRBD2. The CDR3 has 14 amino acids. The V gene end was trimmed by 5 bases and the J gene end by 7 bases; junction bases not matched to a gene: 6. Germline V lookup: CDR1 SGHVS, CDR2 FNYEAQ. The CDR3 region is CASSPLAGGGELFF. CDR3 nucleotides: TGTGCCAGCAGCCCCCTCGCGGGGGGCGGGGAGCTGTTTTTT.

The genes are TRBV10-3 and TRBJ1-1; D is undetermined. V was trimmed by 4 bases and J by 5 bases, leaving 29 bases between them. CDR3 length: 19 residues. Germline V CDR1 and CDR2: ENHRY, SYGVKD. CDR3 nucleotides: TGTGCCATCAGTGCGCGGAGGATGAGGTGGAATTCAAGTAGGACTGAAGCTTTCTTT. Its protein product is CAISARRMRWNSSRTEAFF.

This clone was detected a few times. The rearrangement uses TRBV27 and TRBJ2-3; 7 bases fit TRBD1. Germline V lookup: CDR1 MNHEY, CDR2 SMNVEV (reference sequence). The CDR3 extends over 15 amino acids. Trimming took 5 bases from V and 0 from J; bases not matched to a gene: 5. Here the CDR3 DNA reads TGTGCCAGCAGTCGGGACAGCCTCAGCACAGATACGCAGTATTTT. As protein: CASSRDSLSTDTQYF.

The chain combines TRBV27 with TRBJ2-2, with 8 positions matching TRBD1. With V trimmed by 7 bases and J by 4 bases, 11 bases remained unmatched. This CDR3 is built from 16 residues. The germline V gene has CDR1 MNHEY and CDR2 SMNVEV (reference sequence). CDR3 sequence: CASIRTGGTTTGELFF. The CDR3 coding sequence is TGTGCCAGCATTCGAACAGGGGGTACTACCACCGGGGAGCTGTTTTTT.

This chain links TRBV10-2 with TRBJ2-7; D not resolved. Germline V gene lookup returns CDR1 WSHSY and CDR2 SAAADI. This CDR3 region has 13 residues. V lost 2 bases and J 3 bases, leaving 8 bases between the germline ends. The CDR3 DNA is TGCGCCAGCAGTGAGGTCATCAACTACGAGCAGTACTTC. Translated, it gives CASSEVINYEQYF.

The chain couples TRBV19 to TRBJ2-1; possible D gene TRBD2, 6 bases. The V end lost 4 bases, the J end lost 0 bases, and 16 bases lay between the germline ends. This CDR3 is built from 17 residues. Germline assignment: CDR1 LNHDA and CDR2 SQIVND (reference sequence). This CDR3 is CASSSDGTFSSYNEQFF. CDR3 bases: TGTGCCAGTAGTAGCGACGGGACTTTCAGCTCCTACAATGAGCAGTTCTTC.

This clone was recorded a few times. Since a much larger clone is just one base distant, this may be a read error. The CDR3 DNA reads TGTGCCAGCAGCGCTGGACTTCAGGTGGCTTTCTTT. Translated: CASSAGLQVAFF. The chain carries TRBV7-6 and TRBJ1-1, with D uncertain. Germline V CDR1 and CDR2: SGHVS, FNYEAQ. V dropped 5 bases and J dropped 11 bases, with 15 bases sitting between them. The CDR3 totals 12 residues. The full variable domain, in which reference TRBV7-6 and TRBJ1-1 provide the parts outside the CDR3, is GAGVSQSPRYKVTKRGQDVALRCDPISGHVSLYWYRQALGQGPEFLTYFNYEAQQDKSGLPNDRFSAERPEGSISTLTIQRTEQRDSAMYRCASSAGLQVAFFGQGTRLTVV.

This clone was counted once. The gene calls are TRBV5-4 and TRBJ2-1, with 9 positions matching TRBD2. Germline CDR1 SGHNT, CDR2 YYREEE (reference sequence). The CDR3 totals 19 residues. Unmatched junction bases numbered 17, after V lost 4 bases and J lost 3 bases. The CDR3 reads CASSLPSAGGPLGYNEQFF. The CDR3 nucleotides read TGTGCCAGCAGCCTCCCGTCGGCGGGAGGGCCACTCGGCTACAATGAGCAGTTCTTC.

Worth noting for this clone: The junction departs from the called germline gene at one end, perhaps through a read error. This chain joins TRBV5-8 and TRBJ2-7; D tentatively fits TRBD1 or TRBD2 (6 bases each). The germline CDR1 and CDR2 sequences are SGHTS and YDEGEE. This CDR3 has 14 residues. This CDR3 is CASNLGGTYYEQYF. The CDR3 coding sequence is TGTGCCAGCAACTTGGGGGGCACCTACTACGAGCAGTACTTC.

The rearrangement uses TRBV11-3 and TRBJ2-7; TRBD2 aligns across 8 bases. The CDR3 has 16 residues. The germline gives CDR1 SGHNT, CDR2 YENEEA. The J segment lost 0 bases and the V segment lost 5 bases, leaving 9 bases of the junction unmatched. The CDR3 sequence is CASSPRGGFSSYEQYF. In DNA, the CDR3 is TGTGCCAGCAGCCCTCGGGGGGGATTCAGCTCCTACGAGCAGTACTTC. Full variable domain (outside the CDR3, taken from reference TRBV11-3 and TRBJ2-7): EAGVVQSPRYKIIEKKQPVAFWCNPISGHNTLYWYLQNLGQGPELLIRYENEEAVDDSQLPKDRFSAERLKGVDSTLKIQPAELGDSAVYLCASSPRGGFSSYEQYFGPGTRLTVT.

This rearrangement joins TRBV18 to TRBJ1-1; D remains ambiguous. The length of the CDR3 is 14 residues. Trimming shortened V by 1 base and J by 4 bases, and 10 bases separated the two germline ends. The V gene's germline CDR1 is KGHSH and CDR2 LQKENI. The CDR3: CASSPRGEGTEAFF. CDR3 in DNA: TGTGCCAGCTCACCACGGGGAGAGGGCACTGAAGCTTTCTTT. The full variable domain, in which reference TRBV18 and TRBJ1-1 provide the parts outside the CDR3, is NAGVMQNPRHLVRRRGQEARLRCSPMKGHSHVYWYRQLPEEGLKFMVYLQKENIIDESGMPKERFSAEFPKEGPSILRIQQVVRGDSAAYFCASSPRGEGTEAFFGQGTRLTVV.

This sequence joins TRBV28 and TRBJ2-1; D gene ambiguous. CDR1 MDHEN and CDR2 SYDVKM come from the germline V gene. The CDR3 consists of 16 residues. V was pared by 5 bases and J by 0 bases, with 14 bases between. The CDR3 DNA is TGTGCCAGCAGTCCACGGGTCGATAGCTCCTACAATGAGCAGTTCTTC. Protein product: CASSPRVDSSYNEQFF.

This chain links TRBV5-8 with TRBJ1-5, with TRBD1 matching over 9 bases. Germline CDR1 reads SGHTS; CDR2 reads YDEGEE. V lost 0 bases to trimming and J lost 0 bases; unmatched junction nucleotides: 7. The CDR3 loop spans 18 amino acids. The CDR3 here is CASSLEQGATYSNQPQHF. The DNA of the CDR3 is TGTGCCAGCAGCTTGGAACAGGGGGCAACTTATAGCAATCAGCCCCAGCATTTT.

The chain employs TRBV19 and TRBJ1-1; a possible D gene is TRBD1 (5 bases). V lost 7 bases and J 1 base, leaving 16 bases between the germline ends. This CDR3 has 15 amino acids. The germline V gene has CDR1 LNHDA and CDR2 SQIVND (reference sequence). CDR3 in DNA: TGTGCCAGTAACCCCACCACAAGGGGGAACACTGAAGCTTTCTTT. Amino acid sequence: CASNPTTRGNTEAFF.

The rearrangement links TRBV5-1 to TRBJ2-1; TRBD2 agrees at 12 bases. The CDR3 extends over 17 amino acids. With V trimmed by 0 bases and J by 4 bases, 5 bases remained unmatched. Germline V gives CDR1 SGHRS, CDR2 YFSETQ. The CDR3, as DNA: TGCGCCAGCAGCTTGGCCCTAGCGGGAGGGCCGTACAATGAGCAGTTCTTC. It translates to CASSLALAGGPYNEQFF.

The chain joins TRBV7-2 to TRBJ2-1; 8 nucleotides match TRBD2. Germline loops: CDR1 SGHTA, CDR2 FQGNSA. The ends lost 3 bases at V and 6 bases at J; junction bases unmatched: 7. The CDR3 totals 15 residues. The CDR3 DNA is TGTGCCAGCAGCTTCTTTACGGGAGGGTTCAATGAGCAGTTCTTC. Translated, it gives CASSFFTGGFNEQFF.

This chain joins TRBV11-3 and TRBJ2-7, with D unresolved. Trimming pared 4 bases from V and 6 bases from J, leaving 7 bases between. Germline values: CDR1 SGHNT, CDR2 YENEEA. The CDR3 totals 11 residues. The CDR3, as DNA: TGTGCCAGCAGCTCCACGGGCGAGCAGTACTTC. It codes for CASSSTGEQYF.